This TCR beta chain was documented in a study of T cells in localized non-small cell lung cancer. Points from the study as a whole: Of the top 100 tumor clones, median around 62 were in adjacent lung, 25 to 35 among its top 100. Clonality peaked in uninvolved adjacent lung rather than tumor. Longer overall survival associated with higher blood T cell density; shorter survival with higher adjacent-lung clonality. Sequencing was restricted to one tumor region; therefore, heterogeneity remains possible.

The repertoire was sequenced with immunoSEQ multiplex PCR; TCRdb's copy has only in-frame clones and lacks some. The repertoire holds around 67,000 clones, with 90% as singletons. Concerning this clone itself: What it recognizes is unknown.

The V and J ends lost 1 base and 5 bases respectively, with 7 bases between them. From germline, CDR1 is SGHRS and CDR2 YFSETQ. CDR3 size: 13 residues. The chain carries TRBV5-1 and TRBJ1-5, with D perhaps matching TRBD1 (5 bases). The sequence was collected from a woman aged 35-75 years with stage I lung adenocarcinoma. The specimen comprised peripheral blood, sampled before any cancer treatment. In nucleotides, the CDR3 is TGCGCCAGCAGCTTGTTGGGGGATCAGCCCCAGCATTTT. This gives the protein CASSLLGDQPQHF. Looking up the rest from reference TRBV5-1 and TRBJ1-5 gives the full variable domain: KAGVTQTPRYLIKTRGQQVTLSCSPISGHRSVSWYQQTPGQGLQFLFEYFSETQRNKGNFPGRFSGRQFSNSRSEMNVSTLELGDSALYLCASSLLGDQPQHFGDGTRLSIL.